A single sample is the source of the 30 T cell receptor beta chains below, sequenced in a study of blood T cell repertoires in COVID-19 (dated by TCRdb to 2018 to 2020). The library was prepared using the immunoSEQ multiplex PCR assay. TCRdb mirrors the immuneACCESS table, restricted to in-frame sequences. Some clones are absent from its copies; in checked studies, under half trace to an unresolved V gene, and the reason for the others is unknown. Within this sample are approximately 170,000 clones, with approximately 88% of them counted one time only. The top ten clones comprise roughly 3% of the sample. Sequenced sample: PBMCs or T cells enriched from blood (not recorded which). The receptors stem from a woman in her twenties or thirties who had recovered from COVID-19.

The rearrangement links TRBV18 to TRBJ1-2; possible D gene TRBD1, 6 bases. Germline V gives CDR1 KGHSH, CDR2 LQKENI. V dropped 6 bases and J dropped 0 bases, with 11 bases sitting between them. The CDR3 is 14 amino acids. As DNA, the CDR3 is TGTGCCAGCTCGCTCAGGGGTGCTAACTATGGCTACACCTTC. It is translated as CASSLRGANYGYTF.

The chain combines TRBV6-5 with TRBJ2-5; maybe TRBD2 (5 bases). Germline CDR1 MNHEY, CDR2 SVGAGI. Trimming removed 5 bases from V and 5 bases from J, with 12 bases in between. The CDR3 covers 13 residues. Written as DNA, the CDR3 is TGTGCCAGCAGTAAGGACGGGGTGGAGACCCAGTACTTC. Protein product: CASSKDGVETQYF.

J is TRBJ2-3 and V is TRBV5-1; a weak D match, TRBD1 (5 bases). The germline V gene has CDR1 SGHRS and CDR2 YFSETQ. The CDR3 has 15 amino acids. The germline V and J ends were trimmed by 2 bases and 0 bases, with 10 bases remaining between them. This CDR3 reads CASSFQGFSTDTQYF. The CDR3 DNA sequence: TGCGCCAGCAGCTTTCAGGGATTTAGCACAGATACGCAGTATTTT.

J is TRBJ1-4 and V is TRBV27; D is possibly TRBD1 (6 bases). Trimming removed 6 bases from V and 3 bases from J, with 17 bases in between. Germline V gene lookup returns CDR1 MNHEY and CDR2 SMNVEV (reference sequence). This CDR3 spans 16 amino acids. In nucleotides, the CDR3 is TGTGCCAGCAGACCAGGGGTTCGCGGAGCTAATGAAAAACTGTTTTTT. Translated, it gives CASRPGVRGANEKLFF.

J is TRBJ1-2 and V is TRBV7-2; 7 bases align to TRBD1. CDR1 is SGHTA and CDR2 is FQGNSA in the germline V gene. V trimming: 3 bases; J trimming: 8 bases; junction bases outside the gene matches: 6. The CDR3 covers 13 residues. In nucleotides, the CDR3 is TGTGCCAGCAGCTTCAGACAGGGAACAGGCTACACCTTC. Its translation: CASSFRQGTGYTF.

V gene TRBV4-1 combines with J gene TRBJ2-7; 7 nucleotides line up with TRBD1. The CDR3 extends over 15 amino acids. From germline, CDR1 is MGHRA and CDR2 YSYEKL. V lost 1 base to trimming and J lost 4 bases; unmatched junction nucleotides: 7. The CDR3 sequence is CASSQVKGARYEQYF. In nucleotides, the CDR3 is TGCGCCAGCAGCCAAGTTAAGGGGGCGCGGTACGAGCAGTACTTC.

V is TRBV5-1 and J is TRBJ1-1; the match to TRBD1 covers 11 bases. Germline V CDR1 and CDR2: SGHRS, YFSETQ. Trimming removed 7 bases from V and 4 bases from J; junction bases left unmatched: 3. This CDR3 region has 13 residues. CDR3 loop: CASSGTGGTEAFF. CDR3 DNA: TGCGCCAGCTCCGGGACAGGGGGCACTGAAGCTTTCTTT.

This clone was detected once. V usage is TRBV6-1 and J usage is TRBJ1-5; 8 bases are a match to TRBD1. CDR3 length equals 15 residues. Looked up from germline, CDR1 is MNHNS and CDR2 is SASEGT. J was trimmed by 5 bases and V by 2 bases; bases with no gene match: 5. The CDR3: CASSELGQDDQPQHF. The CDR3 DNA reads TGTGCCAGCAGTGAACTGGGACAGGACGATCAGCCCCAGCATTTT.

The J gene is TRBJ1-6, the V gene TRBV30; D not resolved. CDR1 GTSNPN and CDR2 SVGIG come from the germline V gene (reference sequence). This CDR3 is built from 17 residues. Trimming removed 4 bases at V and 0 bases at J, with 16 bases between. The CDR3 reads CAWNGDRGTSYNSPLHF. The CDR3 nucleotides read TGTGCCTGGAACGGAGACCGCGGCACCTCCTATAATTCACCCCTCCACTTT.

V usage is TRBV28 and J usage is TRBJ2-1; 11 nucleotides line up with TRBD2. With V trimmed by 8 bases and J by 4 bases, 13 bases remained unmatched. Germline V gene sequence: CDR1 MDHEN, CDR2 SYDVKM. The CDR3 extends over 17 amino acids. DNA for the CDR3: TGTGCCAGCCCCCCCTTAGCGGGGGGGCCACGTTACAATGAGCAGTTCTTC. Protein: CASPPLAGGPRYNEQFF.

The CDR3 DNA follows: TGTGCCAGCAGCCGTTACGGGAACACTGAAGCTTTCTTT. It translates to CASSRYGNTEAFF. The chain couples TRBV12-3 or TRBV12-4 to TRBJ1-1; D not certain. V lost 6 bases to trimming and J lost 1 base, with 9 bases between them. This CDR3 has 13 residues.

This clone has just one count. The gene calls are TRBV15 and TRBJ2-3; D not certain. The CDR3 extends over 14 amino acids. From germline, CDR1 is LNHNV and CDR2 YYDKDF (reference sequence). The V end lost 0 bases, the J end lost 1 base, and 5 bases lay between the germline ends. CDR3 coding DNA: TGTGCCACCAGCAGAGATCCGGGCACAGATACGCAGTATTTT. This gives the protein CATSRDPGTDTQYF.

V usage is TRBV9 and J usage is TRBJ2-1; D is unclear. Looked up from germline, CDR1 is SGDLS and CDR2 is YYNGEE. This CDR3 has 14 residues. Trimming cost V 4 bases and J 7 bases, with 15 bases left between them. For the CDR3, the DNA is TGTGCCAGCAGCCCGGCAGGTTTTCTGAATGAGCAGTTCTTC. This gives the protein CASSPAGFLNEQFF.

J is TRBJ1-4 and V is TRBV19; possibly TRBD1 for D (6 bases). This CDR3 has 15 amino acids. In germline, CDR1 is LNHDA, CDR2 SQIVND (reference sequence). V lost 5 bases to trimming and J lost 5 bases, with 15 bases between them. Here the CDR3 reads CASSPGTRKNEKLFF. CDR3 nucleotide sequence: TGTGCCAGTAGTCCGGGGACACGGAAAAATGAAAAACTGTTTTTT.

CDR3 amino acids: CASSMAVTPGNTIYF. The DNA of the CDR3 is TGTGCCAGTAGTATGGCGGTCACACCCGGAAACACCATATATTTT. The chain employs TRBV19 and TRBJ1-3; D unresolved. Looked up from germline, CDR1 is LNHDA and CDR2 is SQIVND (reference sequence). Deletions cut 3 bases from V and 4 bases from J, with 13 bases between. The CDR3 length is 15 residues.

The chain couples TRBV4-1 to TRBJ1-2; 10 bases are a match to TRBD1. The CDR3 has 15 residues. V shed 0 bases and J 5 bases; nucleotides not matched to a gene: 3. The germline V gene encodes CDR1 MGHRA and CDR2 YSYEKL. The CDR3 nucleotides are TGCGCCAGCAGCCAAGAAGGGACAGGGGCTTATGGCTACACCTTC. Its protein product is CASSQEGTGAYGYTF.

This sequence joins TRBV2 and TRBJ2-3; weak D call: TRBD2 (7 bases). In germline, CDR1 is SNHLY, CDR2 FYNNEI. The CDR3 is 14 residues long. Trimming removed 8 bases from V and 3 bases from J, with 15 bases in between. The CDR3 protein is CASVGAGVTDTQYF. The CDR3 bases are TGTGCCAGCGTGGGGGCGGGAGTGACAGATACGCAGTATTTT.

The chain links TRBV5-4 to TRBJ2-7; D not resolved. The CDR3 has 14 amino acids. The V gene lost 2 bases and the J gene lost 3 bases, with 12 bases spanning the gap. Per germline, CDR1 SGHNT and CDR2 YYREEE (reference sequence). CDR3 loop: CASSFPDTNYEQYF. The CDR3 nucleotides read TGTGCCAGCAGCTTTCCCGATACTAACTACGAGCAGTACTTC.

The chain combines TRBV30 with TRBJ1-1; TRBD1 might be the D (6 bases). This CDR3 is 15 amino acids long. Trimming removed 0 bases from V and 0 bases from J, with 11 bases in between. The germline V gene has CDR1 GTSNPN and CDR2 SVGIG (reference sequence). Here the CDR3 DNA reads TGTGCCTGGAGTGTTTGGCAGGGGTTGAACACTGAAGCTTTCTTT. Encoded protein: CAWSVWQGLNTEAFF.

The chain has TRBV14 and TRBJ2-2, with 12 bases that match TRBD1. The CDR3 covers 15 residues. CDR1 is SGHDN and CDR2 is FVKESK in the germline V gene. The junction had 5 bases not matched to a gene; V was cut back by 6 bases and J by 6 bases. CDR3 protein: CASRSGTGGSGELFF. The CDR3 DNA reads TGTGCCAGCAGATCCGGGACAGGGGGCTCCGGGGAGCTGTTTTTT.

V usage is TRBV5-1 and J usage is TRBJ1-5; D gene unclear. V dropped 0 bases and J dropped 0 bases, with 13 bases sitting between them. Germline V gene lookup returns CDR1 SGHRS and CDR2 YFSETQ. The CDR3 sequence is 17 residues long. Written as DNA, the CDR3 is TGCGCCAGCAGCTTGGAGCCTGGCGGCAATAGCAATCAGCCCCAGCATTTT. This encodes CASSLEPGGNSNQPQHF.

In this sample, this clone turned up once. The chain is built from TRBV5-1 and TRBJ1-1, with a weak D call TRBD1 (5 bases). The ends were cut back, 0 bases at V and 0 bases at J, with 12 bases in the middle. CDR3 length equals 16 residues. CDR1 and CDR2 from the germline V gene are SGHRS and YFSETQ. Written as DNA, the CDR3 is TGCGCCAGCAGCTTGGTCGGGGGTAGCATGAACACTGAAGCTTTCTTT. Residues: CASSLVGGSMNTEAFF. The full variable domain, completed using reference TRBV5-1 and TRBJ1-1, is KAGVTQTPRYLIKTRGQQVTLSCSPISGHRSVSWYQQTPGQGLQFLFEYFSETQRNKGNFPGRFSGRQFSNSRSEMNVSTLELGDSALYLCASSLVGGSMNTEAFFGQGTRLTVV.

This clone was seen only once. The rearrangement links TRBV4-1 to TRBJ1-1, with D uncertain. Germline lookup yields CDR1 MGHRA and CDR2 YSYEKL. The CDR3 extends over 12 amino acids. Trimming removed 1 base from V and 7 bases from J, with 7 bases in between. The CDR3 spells CASSQAPYEAFF. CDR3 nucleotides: TGCGCCAGCAGCCAAGCTCCGTATGAAGCTTTCTTT.

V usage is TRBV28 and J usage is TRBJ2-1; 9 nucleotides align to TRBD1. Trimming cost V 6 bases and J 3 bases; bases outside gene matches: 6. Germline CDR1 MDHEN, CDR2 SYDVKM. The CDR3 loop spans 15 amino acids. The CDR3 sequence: CASRTGTGIYNEQFF. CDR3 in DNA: TGTGCCAGCAGAACCGGGACAGGGATCTACAATGAGCAGTTCTTC. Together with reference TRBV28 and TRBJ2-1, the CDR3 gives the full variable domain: DVKVTQSSRYLVKRTGEKVFLECVQDMDHENMFWYRQDPGLGLRLIYFSYDVKMKEKGDIPEGYSVSREKKERFSLILESASTNQTSMYLCASRTGTGIYNEQFFGPGTRLTVL.

This CDR3 is CASSQWSGGGDTQYF. CDR3 nucleotide sequence: TGTGCCAGCAGCCAATGGAGCGGGGGAGGAGATACGCAGTATTTT. The chain carries TRBV3-1 (or the pseudogene TRBV3-2) and TRBJ2-3; TRBD2 agrees at 8 bases. Trimming removed 2 bases from V and 5 bases from J; junction bases left unmatched: 6. The CDR3 has 15 residues. From germline, CDR1 is LGHDT and CDR2 YNNKEL (reference sequence).

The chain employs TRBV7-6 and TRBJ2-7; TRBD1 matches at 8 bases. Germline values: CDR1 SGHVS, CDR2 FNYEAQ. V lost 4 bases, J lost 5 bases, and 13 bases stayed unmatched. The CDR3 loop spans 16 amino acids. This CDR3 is CASSSPTGGHLHEQYF. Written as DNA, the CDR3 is TGTGCCAGCAGCTCACCAACAGGGGGTCATCTGCACGAGCAGTACTTC.

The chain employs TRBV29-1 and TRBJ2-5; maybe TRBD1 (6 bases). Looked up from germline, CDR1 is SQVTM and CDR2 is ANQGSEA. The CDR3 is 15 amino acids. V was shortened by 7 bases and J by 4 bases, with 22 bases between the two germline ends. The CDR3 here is CSAHLQGAQGETQYF. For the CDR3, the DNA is TGCAGCGCTCACTTACAGGGAGCCCAGGGAGAGACCCAGTACTTC.

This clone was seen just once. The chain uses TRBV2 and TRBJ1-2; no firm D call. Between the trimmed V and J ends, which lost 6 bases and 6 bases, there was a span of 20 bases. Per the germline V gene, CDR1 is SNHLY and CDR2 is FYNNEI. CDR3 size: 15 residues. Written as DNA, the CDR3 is TGTGCCAGCAGCCTACTTTCGGACGCGAGGGATGGCTACACCTTC. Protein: CASSLLSDARDGYTF.

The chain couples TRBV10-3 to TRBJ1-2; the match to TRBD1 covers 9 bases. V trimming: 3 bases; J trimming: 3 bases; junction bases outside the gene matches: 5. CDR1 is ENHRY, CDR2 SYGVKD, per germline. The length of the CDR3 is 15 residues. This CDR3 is CAISDRDRDHYGYTF. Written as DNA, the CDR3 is TGTGCCATCAGTGACCGGGACAGGGATCACTATGGCTACACCTTC.

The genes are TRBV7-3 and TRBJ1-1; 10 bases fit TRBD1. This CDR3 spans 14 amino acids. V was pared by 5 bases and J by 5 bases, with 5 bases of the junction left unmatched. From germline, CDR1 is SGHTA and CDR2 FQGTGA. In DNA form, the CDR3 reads TGTGCCAGCAGCCTAAAGGGACAGGGGACTGAAGCTTTCTTT. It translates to CASSLKGQGTEAFF. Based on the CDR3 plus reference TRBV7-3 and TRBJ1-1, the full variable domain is GAGVSQTPSNKVTEKGKYVELRCDPISGHTALYWYRQSLGQGPEFLIYFQGTGAADDSGLPNDRFFAVRPEGSVSTLKIQRTERGDSAVYLCASSLKGQGTEAFFGQGTRLTVV.